This TCR beta chain was profiled in a study of T cells after posttransplantation cyclophosphamide. Profiled with immunoSEQ multiplex PCR; TCRdb holds only in-frame clones, not every one. This sample carries about 2,900 clones, none of them present only once. V dropped 10 bases and J dropped 3 bases, with 12 bases sitting between them. The CDR3 length is 12 residues. Per germline, CDR1 LNHDA and CDR2 SQIVND (reference sequence). A marrow graft followed busulfan-fludarabine conditioning, with cyclophosphamide on days +3 and +4. Study-level results: Later blood repertoires were often dominated by clones from the donor CD8+ memory compartment. Tissue-infiltrating T cells from skin or gut overlapped little with blood T cells. Recipient CMV seropositivity and CMV reactivation strongly tracked TRB clonality.

This clone is judged medium-sized. Its antigen is as yet unknown. Sequencing used PBMCs, obtained after allogeneic stem cell transplant with posttransplant cyclophosphamide. This TCR was recovered from a female patient aged 50-59 years who received an allogeneic stem cell transplant from a related donor, was CMV-positive, and had no GVHD. T cells may partly derive from the graft donor. This chain joins TRBV19 and TRBJ2-5; possible D gene TRBD1, 7 bases. The CDR3 nucleotides read TGTGCCACCGCGGGGACAGAAGAGACCCAGTACTTC. This translates into CATAGTEETQYF.